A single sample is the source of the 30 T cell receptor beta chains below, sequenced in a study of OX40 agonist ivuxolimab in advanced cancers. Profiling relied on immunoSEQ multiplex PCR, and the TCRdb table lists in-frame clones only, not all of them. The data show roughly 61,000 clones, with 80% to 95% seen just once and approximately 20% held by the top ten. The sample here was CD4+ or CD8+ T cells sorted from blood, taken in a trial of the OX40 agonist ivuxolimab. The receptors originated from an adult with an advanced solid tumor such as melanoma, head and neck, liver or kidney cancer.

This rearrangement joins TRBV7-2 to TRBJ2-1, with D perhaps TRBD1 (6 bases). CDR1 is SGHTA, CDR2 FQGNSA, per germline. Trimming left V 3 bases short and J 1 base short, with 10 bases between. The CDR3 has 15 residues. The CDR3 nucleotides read TGTGCCAGCAGCTTCAATCAGGGGTCCTACAATGAGCAGTTCTTC. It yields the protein CASSFNQGSYNEQFF. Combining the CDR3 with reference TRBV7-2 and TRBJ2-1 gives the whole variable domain GAGVSQSPSNKVTEKGKDVELRCDPISGHTALYWYRQSLGQGLEFLIYFQGNSAPDKSGLPSDRFSAERTGGSVSTLTIQRTQQEDSAVYLCASSFNQGSYNEQFFGPGTRLTVL.

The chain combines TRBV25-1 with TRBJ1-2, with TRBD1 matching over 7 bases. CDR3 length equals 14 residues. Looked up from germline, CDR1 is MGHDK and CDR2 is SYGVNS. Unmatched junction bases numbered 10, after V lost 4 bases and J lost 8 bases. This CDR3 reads CASSVMTDRHGYTF. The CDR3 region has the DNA TGTGCCAGCAGTGTCATGACGGACAGGCACGGCTACACCTTC.

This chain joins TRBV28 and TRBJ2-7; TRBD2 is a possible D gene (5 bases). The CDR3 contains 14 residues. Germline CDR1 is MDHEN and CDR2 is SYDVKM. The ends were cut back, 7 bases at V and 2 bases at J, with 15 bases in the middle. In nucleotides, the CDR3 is TGTGCCAGCACTTTCGCGGGCAAAACCTACGAGCAGTACGTC. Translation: CASTFAGKTYEQYV.

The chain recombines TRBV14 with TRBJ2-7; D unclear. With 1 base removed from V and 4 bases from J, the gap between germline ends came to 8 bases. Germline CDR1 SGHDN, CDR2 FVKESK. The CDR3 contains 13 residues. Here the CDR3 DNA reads TGTGCCAGCAGCCAAGTGAACGGGTACGAGCAGTACGTC. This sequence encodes CASSQVNGYEQYV.

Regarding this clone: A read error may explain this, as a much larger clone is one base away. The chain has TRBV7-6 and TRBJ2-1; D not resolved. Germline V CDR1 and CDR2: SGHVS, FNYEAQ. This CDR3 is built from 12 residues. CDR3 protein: CTSSLVYNEQFF. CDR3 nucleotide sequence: TGTACCAGCAGCTTAGTTTATAATGAGCAGTTCTTC.

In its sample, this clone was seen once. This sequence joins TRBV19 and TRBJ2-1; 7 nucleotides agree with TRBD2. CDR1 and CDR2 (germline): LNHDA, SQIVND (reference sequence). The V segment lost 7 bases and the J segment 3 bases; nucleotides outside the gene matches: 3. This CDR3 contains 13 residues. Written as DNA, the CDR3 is TGTGCCAGTATGGGGGGGAGCTACAATGAGCAGTTCTTC. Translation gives CASMGGSYNEQFF.

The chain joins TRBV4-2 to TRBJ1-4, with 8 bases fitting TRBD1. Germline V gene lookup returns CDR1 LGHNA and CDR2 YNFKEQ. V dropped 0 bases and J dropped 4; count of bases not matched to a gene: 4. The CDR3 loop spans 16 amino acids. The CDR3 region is CASSQDTGQGNEKLFF. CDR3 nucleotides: TGTGCCAGCAGCCAAGATACAGGACAGGGTAATGAAAAACTGTTTTTT.

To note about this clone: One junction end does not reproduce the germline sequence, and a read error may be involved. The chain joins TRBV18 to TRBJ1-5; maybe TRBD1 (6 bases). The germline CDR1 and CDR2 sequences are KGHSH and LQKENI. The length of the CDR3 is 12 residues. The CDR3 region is CVSSPTGQPQHF. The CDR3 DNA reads TGTGTCAGCTCACCGACAGGCCAGCCCCAGCATTTT.

CDR3 residues: CASSLGSGGAFF. CDR3 DNA: TGTGCCAGCAGTTTAGGTTCAGGGGGAGCTTTCTTT. The chain joins TRBV28 to TRBJ1-1; the match to TRBD1 covers 7 bases. Germline V gene lookup returns CDR1 MDHEN and CDR2 SYDVKM. V trimming: 2 bases; J trimming: 10 bases; junction bases outside the gene matches: 4. The length of the CDR3 is 12 residues.

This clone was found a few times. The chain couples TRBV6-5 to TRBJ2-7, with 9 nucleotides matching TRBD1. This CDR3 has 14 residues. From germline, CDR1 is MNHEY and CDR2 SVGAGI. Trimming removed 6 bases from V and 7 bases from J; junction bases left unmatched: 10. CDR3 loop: CASRYGTGTGEQYF. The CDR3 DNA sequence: TGTGCCAGCAGATACGGGACAGGGACGGGTGAGCAGTACTTC.

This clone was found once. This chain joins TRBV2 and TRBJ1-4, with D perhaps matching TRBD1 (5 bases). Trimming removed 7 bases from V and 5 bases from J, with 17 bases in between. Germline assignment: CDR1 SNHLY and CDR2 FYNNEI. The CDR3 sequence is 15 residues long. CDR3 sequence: CASIAYRGGNEKLFF. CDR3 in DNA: TGTGCCAGCATCGCTTACCGGGGGGGAAATGAAAAACTGTTTTTT.

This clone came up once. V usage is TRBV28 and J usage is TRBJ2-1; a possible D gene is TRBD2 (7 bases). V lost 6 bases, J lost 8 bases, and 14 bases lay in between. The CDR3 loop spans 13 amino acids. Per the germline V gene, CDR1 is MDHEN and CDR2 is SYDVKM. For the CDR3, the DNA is TGTGCCAGCAGCCCTGGGGGGGGCGATGAGCAGTTCTTC. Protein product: CASSPGGGDEQFF.

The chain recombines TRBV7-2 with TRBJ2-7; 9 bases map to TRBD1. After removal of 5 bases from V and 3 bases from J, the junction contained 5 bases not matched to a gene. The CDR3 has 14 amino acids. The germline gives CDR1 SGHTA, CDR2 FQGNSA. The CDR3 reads CASSLGQGNYEQYV. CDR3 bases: TGTGCCAGCAGCCTGGGACAGGGCAACTACGAGCAGTACGTC.

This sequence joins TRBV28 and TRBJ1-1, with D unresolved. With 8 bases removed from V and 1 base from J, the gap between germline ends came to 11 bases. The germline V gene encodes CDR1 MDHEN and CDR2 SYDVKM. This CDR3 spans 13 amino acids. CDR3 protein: CASFPVQNTEAFF. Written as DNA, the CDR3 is TGTGCCAGCTTTCCTGTCCAGAACACTGAAGCTTTCTTT.

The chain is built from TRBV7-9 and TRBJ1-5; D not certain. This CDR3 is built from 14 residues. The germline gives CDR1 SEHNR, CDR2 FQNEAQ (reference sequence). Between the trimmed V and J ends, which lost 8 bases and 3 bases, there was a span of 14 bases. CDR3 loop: CASGSGESNQPQHF. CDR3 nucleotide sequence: TGTGCCAGCGGTTCCGGGGAATCCAATCAGCCCCAGCATTTT.

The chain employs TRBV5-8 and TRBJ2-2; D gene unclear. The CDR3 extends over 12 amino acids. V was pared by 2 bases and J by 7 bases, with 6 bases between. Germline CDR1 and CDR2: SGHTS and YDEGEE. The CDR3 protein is CASSFDVGELFF. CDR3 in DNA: TGTGCCAGCAGCTTTGACGTCGGGGAGCTGTTTTTT.

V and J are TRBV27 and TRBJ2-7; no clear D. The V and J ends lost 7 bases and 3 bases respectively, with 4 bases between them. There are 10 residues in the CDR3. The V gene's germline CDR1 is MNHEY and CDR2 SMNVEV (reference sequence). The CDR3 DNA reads TGTGCCAGCAACGACTACGAGCAGTACTTC. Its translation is CASNDYEQYF.

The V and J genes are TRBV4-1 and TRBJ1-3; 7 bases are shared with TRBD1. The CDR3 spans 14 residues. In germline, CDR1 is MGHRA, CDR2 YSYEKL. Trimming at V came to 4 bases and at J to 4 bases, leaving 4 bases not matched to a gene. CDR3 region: CASSLWTGGNTIYF. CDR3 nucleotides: TGCGCCAGCAGCCTTTGGACAGGAGGAAACACCATATATTTT.

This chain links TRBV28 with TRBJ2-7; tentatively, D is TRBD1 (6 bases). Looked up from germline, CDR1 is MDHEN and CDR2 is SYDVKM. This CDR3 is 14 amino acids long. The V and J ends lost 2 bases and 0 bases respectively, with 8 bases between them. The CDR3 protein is CASSLRDISYEQYF. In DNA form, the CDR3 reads TGTGCCAGCAGTTTAAGGGACATCTCCTACGAGCAGTACTTC.

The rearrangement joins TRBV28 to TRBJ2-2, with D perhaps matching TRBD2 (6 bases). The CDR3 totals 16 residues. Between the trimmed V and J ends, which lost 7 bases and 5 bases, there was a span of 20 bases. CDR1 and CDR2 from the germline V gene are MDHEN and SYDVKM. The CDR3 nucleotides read TGTGCCAGCACCCTCCTGTACGGGGGTGGTACCGGGGAGCTGTTTTTT. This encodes CASTLLYGGGTGELFF. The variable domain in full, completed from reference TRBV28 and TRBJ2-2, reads DVKVTQSSRYLVKRTGEKVFLECVQDMDHENMFWYRQDPGLGLRLIYFSYDVKMKEKGDIPEGYSVSREKKERFSLILESASTNQTSMYLCASTLLYGGGTGELFFGEGSRLTVL.

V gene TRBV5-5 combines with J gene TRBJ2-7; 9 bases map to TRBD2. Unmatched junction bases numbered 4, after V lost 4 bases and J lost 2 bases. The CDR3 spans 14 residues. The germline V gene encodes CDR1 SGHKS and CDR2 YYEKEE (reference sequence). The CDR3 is CASSLGGRAYEQYV. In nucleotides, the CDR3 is TGTGCCAGCAGCCTGGGCGGGAGGGCCTACGAGCAGTACGTC.

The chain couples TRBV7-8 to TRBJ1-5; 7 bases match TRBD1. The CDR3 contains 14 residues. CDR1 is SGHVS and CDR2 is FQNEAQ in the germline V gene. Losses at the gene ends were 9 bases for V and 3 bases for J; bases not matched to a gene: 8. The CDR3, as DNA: TGTGCCAGTACCGAGGGACAGATCAATCAGCCCCAGCATTTT. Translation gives CASTEGQINQPQHF.

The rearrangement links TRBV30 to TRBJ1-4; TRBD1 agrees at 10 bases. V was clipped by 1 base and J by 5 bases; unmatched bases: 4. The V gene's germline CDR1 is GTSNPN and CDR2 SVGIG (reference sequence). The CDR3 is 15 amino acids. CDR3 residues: CAWSAPGQGNEKLFF. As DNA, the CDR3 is TGTGCCTGGAGTGCCCCGGGACAGGGGAATGAAAAACTGTTTTTT. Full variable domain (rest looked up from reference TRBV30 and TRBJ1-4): SQTIHQWPATLVQPVGSPLSLECTVEGTSNPNLYWYRQAAGRGLQLLFYSVGIGQISSEVPQNLSASRPQDRQFILSSKKLLLSDSGFYLCAWSAPGQGNEKLFFGSGTQLSVL.

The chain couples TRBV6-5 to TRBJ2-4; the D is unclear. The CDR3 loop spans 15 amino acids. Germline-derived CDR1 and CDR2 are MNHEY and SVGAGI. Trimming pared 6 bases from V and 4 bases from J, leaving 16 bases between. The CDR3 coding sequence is TGTGCCAGCAGCTTTCGAAGGCGATTAAAAAACATTCAGTACTTC. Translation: CASSFRRRLKNIQYF.

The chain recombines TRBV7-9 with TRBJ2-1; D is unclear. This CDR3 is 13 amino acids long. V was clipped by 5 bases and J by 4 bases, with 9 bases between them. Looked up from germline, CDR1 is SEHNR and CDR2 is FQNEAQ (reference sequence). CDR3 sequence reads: CASSSAMYNEQFF. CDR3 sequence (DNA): TGTGCCAGCAGCAGCGCTATGTACAATGAGCAGTTCTTC.

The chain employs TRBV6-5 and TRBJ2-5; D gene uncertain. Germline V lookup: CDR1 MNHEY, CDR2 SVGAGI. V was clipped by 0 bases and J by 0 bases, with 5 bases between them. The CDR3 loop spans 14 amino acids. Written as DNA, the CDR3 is TGTGCCAGCAGTTACTCCGGATACCAAGAGACCCAGTACTTC. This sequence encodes CASSYSGYQETQYF.

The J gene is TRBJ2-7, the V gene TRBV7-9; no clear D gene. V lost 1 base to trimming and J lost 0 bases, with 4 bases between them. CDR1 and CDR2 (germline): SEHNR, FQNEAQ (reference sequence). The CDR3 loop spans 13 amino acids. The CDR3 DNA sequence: TGTGCCAGCAGCTTAGGACTCTCCTACGAGCAGTACTTC. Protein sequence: CASSLGLSYEQYF.

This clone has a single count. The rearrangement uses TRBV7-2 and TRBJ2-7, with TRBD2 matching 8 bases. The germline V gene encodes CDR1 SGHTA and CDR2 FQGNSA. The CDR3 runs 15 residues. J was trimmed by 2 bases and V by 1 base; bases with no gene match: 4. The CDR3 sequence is CASSLGGGTAYEQYF. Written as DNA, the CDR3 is TGTGCCAGCAGCTTAGGCGGGGGGACTGCCTACGAGCAGTACTTC.

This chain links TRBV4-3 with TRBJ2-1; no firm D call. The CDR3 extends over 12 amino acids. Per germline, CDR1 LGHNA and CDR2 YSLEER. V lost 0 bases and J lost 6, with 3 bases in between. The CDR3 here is CASSQEGNEQFF. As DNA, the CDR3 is TGCGCCAGCAGCCAAGAGGGCAATGAGCAGTTCTTC.

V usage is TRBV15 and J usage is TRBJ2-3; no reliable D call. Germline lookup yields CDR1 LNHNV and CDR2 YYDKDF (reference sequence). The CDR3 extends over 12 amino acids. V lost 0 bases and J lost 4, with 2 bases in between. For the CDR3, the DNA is TGTGCCACCAGCAGAGATTCAGATACGCAGTATTTT. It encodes CATSRDSDTQYF. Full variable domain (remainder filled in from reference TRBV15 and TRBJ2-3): DAMVIQNPRYQVTQFGKPVTLSCSQTLNHNVMYWYQQKSSQAPKLLFHYYDKDFNNEADTPDNFQSRRPNTSFCFLDIRSPGLGDTAMYLCATSRDSDTQYFGPGTRLTVL.